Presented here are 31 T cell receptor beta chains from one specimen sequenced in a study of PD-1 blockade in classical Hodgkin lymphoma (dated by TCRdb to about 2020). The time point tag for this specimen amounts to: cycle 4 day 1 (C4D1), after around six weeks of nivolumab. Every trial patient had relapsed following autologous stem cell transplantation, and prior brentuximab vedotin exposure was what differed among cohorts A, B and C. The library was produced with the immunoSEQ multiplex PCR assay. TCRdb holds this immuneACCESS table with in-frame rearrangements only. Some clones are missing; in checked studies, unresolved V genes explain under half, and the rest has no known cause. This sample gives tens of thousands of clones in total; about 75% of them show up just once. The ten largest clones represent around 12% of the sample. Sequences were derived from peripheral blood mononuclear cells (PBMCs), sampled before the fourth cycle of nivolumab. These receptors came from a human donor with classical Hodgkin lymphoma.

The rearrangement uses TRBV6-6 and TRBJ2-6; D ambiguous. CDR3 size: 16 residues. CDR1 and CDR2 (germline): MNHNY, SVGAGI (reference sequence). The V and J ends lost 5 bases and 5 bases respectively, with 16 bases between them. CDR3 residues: CASSGSRPLRANVLTF. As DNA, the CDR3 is TGTGCCAGCAGTGGCTCGCGGCCGTTGAGGGCCAACGTCCTGACTTTC.

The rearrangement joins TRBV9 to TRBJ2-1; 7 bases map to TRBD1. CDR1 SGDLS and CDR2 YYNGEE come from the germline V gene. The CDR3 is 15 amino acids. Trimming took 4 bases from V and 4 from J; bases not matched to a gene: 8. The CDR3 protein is CASSRTGTEYNEQFF. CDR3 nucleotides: TGTGCCAGCAGCAGGACAGGAACGGAGTACAATGAGCAGTTCTTC.

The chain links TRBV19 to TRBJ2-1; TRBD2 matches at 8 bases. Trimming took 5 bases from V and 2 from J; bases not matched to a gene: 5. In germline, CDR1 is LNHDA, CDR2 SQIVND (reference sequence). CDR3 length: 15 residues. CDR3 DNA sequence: TGTGCCAGTAGTCCGAGGACTAGCCCCTACAATGAGCAGTTCTTC. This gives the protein CASSPRTSPYNEQFF.

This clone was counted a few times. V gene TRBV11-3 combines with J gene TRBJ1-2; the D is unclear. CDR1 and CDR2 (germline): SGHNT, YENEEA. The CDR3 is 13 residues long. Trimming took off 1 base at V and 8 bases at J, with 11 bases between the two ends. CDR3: CASSLAAGIGYTF. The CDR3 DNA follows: TGTGCCAGCAGCTTAGCAGCAGGAATCGGCTACACCTTC.

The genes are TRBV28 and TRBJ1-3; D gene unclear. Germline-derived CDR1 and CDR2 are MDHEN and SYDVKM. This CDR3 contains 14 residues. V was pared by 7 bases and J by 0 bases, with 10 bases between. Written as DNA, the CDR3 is TGTGCCAGCACGCGTGATACCTCTGGAAACACCATATATTTT. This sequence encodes CASTRDTSGNTIYF.

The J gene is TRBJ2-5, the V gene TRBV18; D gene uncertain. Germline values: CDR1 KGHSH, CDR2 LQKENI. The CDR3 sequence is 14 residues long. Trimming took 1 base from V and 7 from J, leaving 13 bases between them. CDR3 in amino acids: CASSPQGGPGTQYF. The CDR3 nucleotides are TGTGCCAGCTCACCACAGGGCGGCCCGGGGACCCAGTACTTC.

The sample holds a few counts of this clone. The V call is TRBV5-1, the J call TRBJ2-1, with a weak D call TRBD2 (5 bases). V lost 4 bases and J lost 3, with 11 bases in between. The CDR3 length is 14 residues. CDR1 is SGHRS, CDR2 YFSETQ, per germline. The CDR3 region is CASSRSAGYNEQFF. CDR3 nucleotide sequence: TGCGCCAGCAGCAGATCGGCGGGCTACAATGAGCAGTTCTTC.

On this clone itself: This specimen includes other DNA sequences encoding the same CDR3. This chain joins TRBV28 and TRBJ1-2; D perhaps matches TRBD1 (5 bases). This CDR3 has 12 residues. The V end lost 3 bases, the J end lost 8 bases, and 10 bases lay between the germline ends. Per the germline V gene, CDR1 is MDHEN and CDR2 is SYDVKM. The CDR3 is CASSFGAVGYTF. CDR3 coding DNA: TGTGCCAGCAGTTTTGGGGCAGTCGGCTACACCTTC.

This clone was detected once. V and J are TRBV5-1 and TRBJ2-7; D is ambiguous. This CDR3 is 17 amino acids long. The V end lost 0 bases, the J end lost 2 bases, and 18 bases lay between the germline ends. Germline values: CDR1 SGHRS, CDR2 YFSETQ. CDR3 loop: CASSLGLSTVSPYEQYF. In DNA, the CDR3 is TGCGCCAGCAGCTTGGGATTATCTACGGTGTCTCCCTACGAGCAGTACTTC.

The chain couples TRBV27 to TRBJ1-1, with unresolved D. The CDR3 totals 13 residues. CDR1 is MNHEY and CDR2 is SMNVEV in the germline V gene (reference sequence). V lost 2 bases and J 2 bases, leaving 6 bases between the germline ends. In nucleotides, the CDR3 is TGTGCCAGCAGTTTAGGAATTAACACTGAAGCTTTCTTT. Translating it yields CASSLGINTEAFF.

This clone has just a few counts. The CDR3 DNA is TGTGCCAGCAGCTTGGGAGGGCGGGGCAATCAGCCCCAGCATTTT. Protein product: CASSLGGRGNQPQHF. The V call is TRBV5-6, the J call TRBJ1-5; unclear D gene. Trimming shortened V by 0 bases and J by 2 bases, and 9 bases separated the two germline ends. The CDR3 contains 15 residues. Germline CDR1 reads SGHDT; CDR2 reads YYEEEE.

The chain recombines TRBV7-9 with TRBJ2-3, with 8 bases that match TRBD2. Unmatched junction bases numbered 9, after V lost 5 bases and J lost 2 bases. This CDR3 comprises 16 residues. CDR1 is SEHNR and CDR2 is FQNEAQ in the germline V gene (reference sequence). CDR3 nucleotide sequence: TGTGCCAGCAGCCAAGAAACTAGCGGTGCCACAGATACGCAGTATTTT. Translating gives CASSQETSGATDTQYF.

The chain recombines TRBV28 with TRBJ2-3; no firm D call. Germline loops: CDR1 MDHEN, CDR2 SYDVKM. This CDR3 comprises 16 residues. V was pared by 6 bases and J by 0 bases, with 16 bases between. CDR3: CASSLEAITSTDTQYF. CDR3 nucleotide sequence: TGTGCCAGCAGCTTAGAGGCCATCACTAGCACAGATACGCAGTATTTT.

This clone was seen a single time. The CDR3 loop reads CASSDFGLNTEAFF. The DNA of the CDR3 is TGTGCCAGCAGTGATTTTGGCCTGAACACTGAAGCTTTCTTT. The rearrangement uses TRBV2 and TRBJ1-1, with D hard to call. V was trimmed by 3 bases and J by 0 bases, leaving 8 bases between them. Germline V CDR1 and CDR2: SNHLY, FYNNEI. The CDR3 runs 14 residues.

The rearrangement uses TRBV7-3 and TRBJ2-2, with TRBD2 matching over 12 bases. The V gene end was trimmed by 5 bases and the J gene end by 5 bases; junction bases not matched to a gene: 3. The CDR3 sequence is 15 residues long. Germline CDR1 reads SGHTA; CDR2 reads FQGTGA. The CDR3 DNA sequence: TGTGCCAGCAGCGCGACTAGCGGGAGAACCGGGGAGCTGTTTTTT. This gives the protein CASSATSGRTGELFF.

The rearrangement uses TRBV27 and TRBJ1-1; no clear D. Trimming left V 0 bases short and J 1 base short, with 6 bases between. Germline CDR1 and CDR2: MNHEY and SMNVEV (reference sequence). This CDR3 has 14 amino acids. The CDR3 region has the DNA TGTGCCAGCAGTTTATCGGGTAAGAACACTGAAGCTTTCTTT. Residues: CASSLSGKNTEAFF.

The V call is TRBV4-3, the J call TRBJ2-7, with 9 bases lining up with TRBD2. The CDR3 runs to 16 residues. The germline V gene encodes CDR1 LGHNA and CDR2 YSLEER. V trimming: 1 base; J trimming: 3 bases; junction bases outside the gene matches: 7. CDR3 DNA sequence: TGCGCCAGCAGCCAAGGGGCTAGCGGGACAGACTACGAGCAGTACTTC. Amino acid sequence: CASSQGASGTDYEQYF.

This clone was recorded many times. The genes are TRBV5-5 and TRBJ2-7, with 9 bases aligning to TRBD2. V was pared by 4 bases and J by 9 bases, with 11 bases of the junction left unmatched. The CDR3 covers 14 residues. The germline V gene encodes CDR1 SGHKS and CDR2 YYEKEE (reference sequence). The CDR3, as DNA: TGTGCCAGCAGCGCTTCTAGCGGGAAGGATCGGCAGTACTTC. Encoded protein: CASSASSGKDRQYF. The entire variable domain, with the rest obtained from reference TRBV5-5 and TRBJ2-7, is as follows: DAGVTQSPTHLIKTRGQQVTLRCSPISGHKSVSWYQQVLGQGPQFIFQYYEKEERGRGNFPDRFSARQFPNYSSELNVNALLLGDSALYLCASSASSGKDRQYFGPGTRLTVT.

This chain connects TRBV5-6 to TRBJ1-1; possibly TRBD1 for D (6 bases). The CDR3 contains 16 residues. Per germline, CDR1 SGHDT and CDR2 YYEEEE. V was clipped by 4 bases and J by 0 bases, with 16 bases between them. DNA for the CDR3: TGTGCCAGCAGCCACCCTTGGACAGACATGAACACTGAAGCTTTCTTT. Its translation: CASSHPWTDMNTEAFF.

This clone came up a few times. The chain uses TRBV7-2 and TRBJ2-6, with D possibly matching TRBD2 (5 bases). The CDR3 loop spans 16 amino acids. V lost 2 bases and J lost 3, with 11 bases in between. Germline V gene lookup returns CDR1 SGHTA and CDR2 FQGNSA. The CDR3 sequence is CASSLLGKNGANVLTF. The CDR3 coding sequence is TGTGCCAGCAGCTTACTCGGGAAGAATGGGGCCAACGTCCTGACTTTC.

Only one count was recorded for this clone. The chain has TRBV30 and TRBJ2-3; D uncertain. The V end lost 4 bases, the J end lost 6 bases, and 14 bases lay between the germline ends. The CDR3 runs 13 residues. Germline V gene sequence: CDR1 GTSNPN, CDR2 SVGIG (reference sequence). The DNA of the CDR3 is TGTGCCTGGACCGGGTCTTCACGCGATACGCAGTATTTT. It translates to CAWTGSSRDTQYF. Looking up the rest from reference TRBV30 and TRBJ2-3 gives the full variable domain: SQTIHQWPATLVQPVGSPLSLECTVEGTSNPNLYWYRQAAGRGLQLLFYSVGIGQISSEVPQNLSASRPQDRQFILSSKKLLLSDSGFYLCAWTGSSRDTQYFGPGTRLTVL.

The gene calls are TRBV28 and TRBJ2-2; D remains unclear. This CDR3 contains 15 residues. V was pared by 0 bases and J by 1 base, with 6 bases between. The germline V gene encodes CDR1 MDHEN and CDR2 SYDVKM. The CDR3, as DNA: TGTGCCAGCAGTTTATGGACAATGAACACCGGGGAGCTGTTTTTT. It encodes CASSLWTMNTGELFF.

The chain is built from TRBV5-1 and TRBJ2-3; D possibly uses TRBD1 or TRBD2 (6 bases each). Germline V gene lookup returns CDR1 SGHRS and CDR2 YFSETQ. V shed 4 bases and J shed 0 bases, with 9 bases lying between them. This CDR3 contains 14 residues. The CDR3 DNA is TGCGCCAGCAGCGCGGGGACAAGCACAGATACGCAGTATTTT. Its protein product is CASSAGTSTDTQYF. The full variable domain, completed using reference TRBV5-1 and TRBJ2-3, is KAGVTQTPRYLIKTRGQQVTLSCSPISGHRSVSWYQQTPGQGLQFLFEYFSETQRNKGNFPGRFSGRQFSNSRSEMNVSTLELGDSALYLCASSAGTSTDTQYFGPGTRLTVL.

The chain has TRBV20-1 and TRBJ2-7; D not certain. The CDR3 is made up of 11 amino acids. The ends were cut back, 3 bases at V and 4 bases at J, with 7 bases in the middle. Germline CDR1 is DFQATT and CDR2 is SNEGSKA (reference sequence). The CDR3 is CSASLAYEQYF. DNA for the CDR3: TGCAGTGCTAGTCTCGCATACGAGCAGTACTTC.

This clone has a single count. The CDR3 is CASSPRAGNSGANVLTF. Here the CDR3 DNA reads TGTGCCAGCAGCCCAAGGGCGGGCAACTCTGGGGCCAACGTCCTGACTTTC. This chain uses TRBV7-6 with TRBJ2-6; D might be TRBD2 (5 bases). This CDR3 is built from 17 residues. V dropped 5 bases and J dropped 0 bases, with 14 bases sitting between them. In germline, CDR1 is SGHVS, CDR2 FNYEAQ.

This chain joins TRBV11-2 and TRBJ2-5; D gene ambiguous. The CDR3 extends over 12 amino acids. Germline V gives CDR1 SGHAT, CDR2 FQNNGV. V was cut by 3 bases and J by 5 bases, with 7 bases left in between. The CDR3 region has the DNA TGTGCCAGCAGCTTTAGAGAGGAGACCCAGTACTTC. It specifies CASSFREETQYF.

The CDR3 sequence is CATSFTGIFYGYTF. CDR3 nucleotides: TGTGCCACCAGCTTCACCGGGATCTTCTATGGCTACACCTTC. The chain is built from TRBV15 and TRBJ1-2; D gene ambiguous. Trimming left V 5 bases short and J 4 bases short, with 14 bases between. The CDR3 is 14 residues long. In germline, CDR1 is LNHNV, CDR2 YYDKDF (reference sequence).

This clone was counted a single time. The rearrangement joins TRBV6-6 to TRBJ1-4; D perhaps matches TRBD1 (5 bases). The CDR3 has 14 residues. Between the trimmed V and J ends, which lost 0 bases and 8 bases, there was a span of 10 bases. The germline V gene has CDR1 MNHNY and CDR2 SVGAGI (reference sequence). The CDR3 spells CASSYSGGAEKLFF. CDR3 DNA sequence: TGTGCCAGCAGTTACTCGGGGGGAGCGGAAAAACTGTTTTTT.

CDR3 in DNA: TGTGCCAGCAGCTTAGCGGGGCAGGGCTACGAGCAGTACTTC. The encoded protein is CASSLAGQGYEQYF. The chain has TRBV7-2 and TRBJ2-7; tentative D call: TRBD1 (5 bases). The CDR3 runs 14 residues. Germline V lookup: CDR1 SGHTA, CDR2 FQGNSA. V was shortened by 0 bases and J by 3 bases, with 9 bases between the two germline ends.

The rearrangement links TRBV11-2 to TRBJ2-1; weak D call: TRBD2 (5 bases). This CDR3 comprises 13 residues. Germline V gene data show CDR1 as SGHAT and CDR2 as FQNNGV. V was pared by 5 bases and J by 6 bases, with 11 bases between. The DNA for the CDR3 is TGTGCCAGCAGCCTCTCTAGCTTCAATGAGCAGTTCTTC. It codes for CASSLSSFNEQFF.

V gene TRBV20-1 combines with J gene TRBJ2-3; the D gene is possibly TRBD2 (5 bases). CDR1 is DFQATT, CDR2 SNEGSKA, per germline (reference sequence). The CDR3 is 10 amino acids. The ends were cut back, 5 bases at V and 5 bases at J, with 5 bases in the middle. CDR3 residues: CSARGDTQYF. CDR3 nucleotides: TGCAGTGCTCGGGGAGATACGCAGTATTTT.